These T cell receptor beta chains were read from a single sample in a study of OX40 agonist ivuxolimab in advanced cancers. Data came from immunoSEQ multiplex PCR; TCRdb stores just in-frame clones and leaves some out. Here the sample spans 48,000 or so clones, 85% to 90% being singletons. Material: CD4+ or CD8+ T cells sorted from blood, obtained in a trial of the OX40 agonist ivuxolimab. These receptors all come from an adult with an advanced solid tumor such as melanoma, head and neck, liver or kidney cancer. The CDR3 runs from the conserved cysteine through the conserved F or W. The D gene is left open where the match is weak. Clone size is stated in some rows and not others, as once, few, many or a class when expanded.

d_call	clone_size	j_call	v_call	cdr3_length	cdr3_aa	cdr3_nt
-	-	TRBJ2-2	TRBV5-1	15	CASSFQDSNTGELFF	TGCGCCAGCAGCTTTCAGGATTCGAACACCGGGGAGCTGTTTTTT
TRBD1	few	TRBJ2-2	TRBV29-1	14	CSASRTGYTGELFF	TGCAGCGCGAGTAGGACAGGCTACACCGGGGAGCTGTTTTTT
TRBD1	-	TRBJ2-5	TRBV19	14	CASRTGQGLETQYF	TGTGCCAGTAGAACCGGACAGGGTTTAGAGACCCAGTACTTC
-	-	TRBJ2-2	TRBV5-1	14	CASSNKQGTGELFF	TGCGCCAGCAGCAACAAACAGGGAACCGGGGAGCTGTTTTTT
TRBD2	-	TRBJ2-5	TRBV11-2	15	CASSQGLTSGETQYF	TGTGCCAGCAGCCAGGGACTAACATCGGGAGAGACCCAGTACTTC
TRBD2	-	TRBJ2-1	TRBV7-9	14	CASSLALASNEQFF	TGTGCCAGCAGCTTAGCACTAGCGTCGAATGAGCAGTTCTTC
TRBD1	-	TRBJ2-7	TRBV5-1	15	CASSLGQGSWYEQYF	TGCGCCAGCAGCTTGGGACAGGGCTCTTGGTACGAGCAGTACTTC
-	-	TRBJ2-3	TRBV5-6	14	CASSYGGDADTQYF	TGTGCCAGCAGCTACGGGGGAGATGCAGATACGCAGTATTTT
-	few	TRBJ2-1	TRBV7-9	15	CATPGGEYSYNEQFF	TGTGCCACCCCGGGCGGGGAGTACTCCTACAATGAGCAGTTCTTC
-	-	TRBJ1-5	TRBV6-1	14	CASSDSYGNQPQHF	TGTGCCAGCAGCGACAGTTATGGCAATCAGCCCCAGCATTTT
-	-	TRBJ2-6	TRBV19	14	CASMAGQGANVLTF	TGTGCCAGTATGGCGGGGCAGGGGGCCAACGTCCTGACTTTC
TRBD2	-	TRBJ2-5	TRBV2	16	CASSGASGRQGETQYF	TGTGCCAGCTCGGGCGCTAGCGGCCGCCAAGGGGAGACCCAGTACTTC
-	-	TRBJ2-3	TRBV25-1	15	CASSATGGRTDTQYF	TGTGCCAGCAGTGCGACAGGTGGTAGGACAGATACGCAGTATTTT
-	once	TRBJ1-5	TRBV19	15	CASSIGYGSNQPQHF	TGTGCCAGTAGTATTGGGTACGGAAGCAATCAGCCCCAGCATTTT
-	few	TRBJ1-1	TRBV7-2	14	CASSFGHQNTEAFF	TGTGCCAGCAGCTTCGGACACCAGAACACTGAAGCTTTCTTT
TRBD2	-	TRBJ2-2	TRBV5-1	16	CASSLQAGVDTGELFF	TGCGCCAGCAGCTTGCAAGCGGGAGTGGACACCGGGGAGCTGTTTTTT
TRBD2	-	TRBJ2-5	TRBV7-2	15	CASSPRGGRGETQYF	TGTGCCAGCAGCCCCCGCGGGGGGAGAGGGGAGACCCAGTACTTC
-	-	TRBJ2-7	TRBV6-1	13	CASGRLRAYEQYF	TGTGCCAGCGGTCGGCTTCGGGCTTACGAGCAGTACTTC
TRBD2	-	TRBJ2-6	TRBV18	19	CASSPRLAGGYSGANVLTF	TGTGCCAGCTCACCAAGACTAGCGGGAGGGTATAGTGGGGCCAACGTCCTGACTTTC
TRBD2	-	TRBJ2-5	TRBV5-1	16	CASSLTGLAGQETQYF	TGCGCCAGCAGCTTGACCGGACTAGCGGGACAAGAGACCCAGTACTTC
-	few	TRBJ1-1	TRBV4-1	15	CASSQPVPLDTEAFF	TGCGCCAGCAGCCAACCCGTCCCGCTGGACACTGAAGCTTTCTTT
-	-	TRBJ1-3	TRBV6-1	12	CASSEAAGRIYF	TGTGCCAGCAGTGAAGCGGCGGGAAGGATATATTTT
-	-	TRBJ1-5	TRBV6-5	14	CASSYVQGDQPQHF	TGTGCCAGCAGTTACGTACAGGGCGATCAGCCCCAGCATTTT
TRBD2	-	TRBJ2-3	TRBV30	16	CAWSRVGTTYTDTQYF	TGTGCCTGGAGTAGAGTCGGGACTACTTACACAGATACGCAGTATTTT
TRBD2	-	TRBJ2-3	TRBV5-1	15	CASSLSGGAGDTQYF	TGCGCCAGCAGCCTAAGCGGGGGGGCAGGAGATACGCAGTATTTT